This TCR beta chain was found in a study of identical twins. Broader study findings: Analyses based on zero insertions could be partly confounded by invariant MAIT and iNKT cells. In drawing conclusions, the study used cross-sectional statistical analysis and did not follow the same donors. High-abundance cord blood beta clonotypes had fewer insertions; memory repertoires showed none.

Germline values: CDR1 DFQATT, CDR2 SNEGSKA (reference sequence). The CDR3 contains 15 residues. The germline V and J ends were trimmed by 6 bases and 4 bases, with 19 bases remaining between them. Using its own MiXCR run on the 5' RACE reads, TCRdb lists one record per CDR3 protein. The sample contains hundreds of thousands of distinct CDR3 sequences, roughly an eighth of which appear only once. Only healthy Caucasians were enrolled as donors. A word on this clonotype: The antigen is not known.

These data were likewise used in another study, on yellow fever vaccine responses in identical twins.

Sequenced sample: CD8+ T cells sorted from blood. The clonotype comes from a woman aged 18-29 years in good health. The chain is built from TRBV20-1 and TRBJ2-1; tentative D call: TRBD2 (5 bases). CDR3 sequence reads: CSAELPSKEYNEQFF. In DNA, the CDR3 is TGCAGTGCGGAACTCCCTAGCAAAGAATACAATGAGCAGTTCTTC.